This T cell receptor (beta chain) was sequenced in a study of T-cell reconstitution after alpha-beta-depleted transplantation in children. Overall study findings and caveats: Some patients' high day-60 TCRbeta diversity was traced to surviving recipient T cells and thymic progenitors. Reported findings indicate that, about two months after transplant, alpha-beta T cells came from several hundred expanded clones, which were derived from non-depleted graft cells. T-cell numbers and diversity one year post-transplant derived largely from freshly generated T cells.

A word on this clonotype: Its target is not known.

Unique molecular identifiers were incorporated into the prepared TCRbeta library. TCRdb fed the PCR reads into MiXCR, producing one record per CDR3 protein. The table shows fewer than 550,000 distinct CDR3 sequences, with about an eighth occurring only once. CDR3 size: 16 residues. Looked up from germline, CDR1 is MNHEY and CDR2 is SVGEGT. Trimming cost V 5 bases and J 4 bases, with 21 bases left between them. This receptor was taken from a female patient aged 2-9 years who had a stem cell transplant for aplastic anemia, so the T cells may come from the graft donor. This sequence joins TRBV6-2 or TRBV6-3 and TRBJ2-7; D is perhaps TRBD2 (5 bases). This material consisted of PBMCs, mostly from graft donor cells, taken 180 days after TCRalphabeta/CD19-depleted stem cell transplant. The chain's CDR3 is CASSLRGPPPVYEQYV. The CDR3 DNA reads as TGTGCCAGCAGTCTCCGGGGTCCCCCGCCGGTTTACGAGCAGTACGTC.